A selection of T cell receptor beta chains follows, all from one sample in a study of OX40 agonist ivuxolimab in advanced cancers. Some clones are missing from TCRdb's copy, which holds only in-frame ones; the method was immunoSEQ multiplex PCR. This repertoire shows approximately 91,000 clones, roughly 89% found once; its top ten account for 0.5%. This specimen consisted of CD4+ or CD8+ T cells sorted from blood, obtained in a trial of the OX40 agonist ivuxolimab. These TCRs come from an adult with an advanced solid tumor such as melanoma, head and neck, liver or kidney cancer. Each CDR3 is given with its conserved first and last residue.

J gene,V gene,CDR3 protein
TRBJ1-1,TRBV2,CASSLGQATTEAFF
TRBJ2-2,TRBV5-1,CASSLGSGVRGPTGELFF
TRBJ1-5,TRBV6-1,CASMKGNNQPQHF
TRBJ2-7,TRBV6-5,CASSYSFTGFYEQYF
TRBJ2-2,TRBV20-1,CSADPFRGAVF
TRBJ1-1,TRBV18,CASSPDQGSHRSEAFF
TRBJ2-1,TRBV10-3,CAISDYNEQFF
TRBJ1-3,TRBV5-1,CASSAGGQRMNTIYF
TRBJ1-2,TRBV13,CASSSGPANYGYTF
TRBJ2-1,TRBV6-1,CASSEAVRGGTYNEQFF
TRBJ1-1,TRBV10-3,CAISEPQKGRGNTEAFF
TRBJ2-7,TRBV9,CASSPRQGKSAYEQYF
TRBJ2-7,TRBV6-5,CASSLDTGTYEQYF
TRBJ2-2,TRBV2,CASSPRTEITGELFF
TRBJ1-5,TRBV19,CASRRGQGNQPQHF
TRBJ2-1,TRBV2,CASSTGAENEQFF
TRBJ2-1,TRBV5-1,CASQSGAVGEQFF
TRBJ1-2,TRBV6-5,CASRAPGRNYGYTF
TRBJ2-1,TRBV18,CASSPAGGLTYNEQFF
TRBJ2-1,TRBV28,CASSSGDSYNEQFF
TRBJ1-2,TRBV6-5,CATTSGATVGYGYTF
TRBJ1-1,TRBV9,CASSPPGTGVRRTEAFF
TRBJ1-1,TRBV19,CASSMASAGNTEAFF
TRBJ1-1,TRBV9,CASSSGAVNTEAFF
TRBJ1-2,TRBV6-1,CASSFGARGYTF
TRBJ2-7,TRBV5-1,CASSTTGTAHEQYF
TRBJ2-7,TRBV10-3,CAIRGTVYEQYF
TRBJ1-4,TRBV6-1,CASRMTGANEKLFF
TRBJ2-5,TRBV4-3,CASSQTTGAGETQYF
TRBJ1-2,TRBV21-1,CASSPAGELGVYDYTF
TRBJ2-5,TRBV10-2,CASSESSRETQYF
TRBJ1-2,TRBV9,CASSVARTDLYGYTF
TRBJ2-7,TRBV7-2,CASRPSLLSYEQYF
TRBJ2-5,TRBV7-9,CASSLDRIQETQYF
TRBJ1-5,TRBV7-3,CASSLRTGGRGNQPQHF
TRBJ2-3,TRBV7-9,CASSFGLVTDTQYF
TRBJ1-1,TRBV29-1,CSVEEQGAYTEAFF
TRBJ2-1,TRBV25-1,CASSGWDEQFF
TRBJ1-2,TRBV11-2,CASSPRGAGYGYTF
TRBJ2-3,TRBV29-1,CSVEGAVTDTQYF
TRBJ1-2,TRBV5-1,CASSLEGLPGYNYGYTF
TRBJ2-7,TRBV28,CASSRTGREQYF
TRBJ1-2,TRBV7-9,CASSLDGGRGYTF
TRBJ1-5,TRBV5-8,CASSLGTVVNQPQHF
TRBJ2-2,TRBV9,CASSVAGTVNTGELFF
TRBJ2-7,TRBV18,CASSPKAAYEQYF
TRBJ2-5,TRBV6-6,CASSYVGRETQYF